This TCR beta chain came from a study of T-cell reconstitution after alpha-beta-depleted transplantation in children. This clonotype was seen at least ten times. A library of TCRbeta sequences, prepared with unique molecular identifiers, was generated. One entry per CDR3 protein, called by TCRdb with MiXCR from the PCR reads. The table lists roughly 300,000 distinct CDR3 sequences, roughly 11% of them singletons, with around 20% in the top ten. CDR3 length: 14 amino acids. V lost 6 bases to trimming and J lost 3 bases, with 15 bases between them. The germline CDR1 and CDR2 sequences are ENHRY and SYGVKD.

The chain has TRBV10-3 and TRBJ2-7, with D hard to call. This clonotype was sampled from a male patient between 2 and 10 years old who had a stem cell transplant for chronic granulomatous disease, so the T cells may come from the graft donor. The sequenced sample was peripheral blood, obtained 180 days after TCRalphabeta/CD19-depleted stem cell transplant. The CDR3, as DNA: TGTGCCATCAGCCTATCACCAAACTACTACGAGCAGTACTTC. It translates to CAISLSPNYYEQYF.